The 21 T cell receptor beta chains presented below share a single source sample, sequenced in a study of a mutant IDH1 vaccine in newly diagnosed glioma. TCRdb's table, derived via immunoSEQ multiplex PCR, lists solely in-frame clones and lacks some. Here the sample spans tens of thousands of clones, 87% being singletons. No antigen is known for these receptors. Time point denoted: week 23, last vaccination. Mutant IDH1 20-mer peptide, at 300 ug, made up each vaccine dose, with topical imiquimod. The starting material was PBMCs, obtained from a glioma patient whose treatment included an IDH1 peptide vaccine. The source of these receptors is a middle-aged man with glioma.

This chain links TRBV5-1 with TRBJ2-1; 7 nucleotides align to TRBD1. Trimming cost V 4 bases and J 3 bases; bases outside gene matches: 7. CDR3 size: 15 residues. Germline-derived CDR1 and CDR2 are SGHRS and YFSETQ. Here the CDR3 DNA reads TGCGCCAGCAGCGATACCGGACAGGACTACAATGAGCAGTTCTTC. Translation gives CASSDTGQDYNEQFF. The full variable domain, rest sourced from reference TRBV5-1 and TRBJ2-1, is KAGVTQTPRYLIKTRGQQVTLSCSPISGHRSVSWYQQTPGQGLQFLFEYFSETQRNKGNFPGRFSGRQFSNSRSEMNVSTLELGDSALYLCASSDTGQDYNEQFFGPGTRLTVL.

The gene calls are TRBV4-2 and TRBJ2-7; TRBD2 matches 8 bases. V gave up 0 bases and J gave up 1 base; unmatched junction bases: 2. Germline CDR1 and CDR2: LGHNA and YNFKEQ. There are 15 residues in the CDR3. This chain's CDR3 is CASSQEASGSYEQYF. The CDR3 DNA sequence: TGTGCCAGCAGCCAAGAGGCTAGCGGGTCCTACGAGCAGTACTTC.

The table lists this clone with a count of one. The chain uses TRBV4-2 and TRBJ2-2; 10 nucleotides match TRBD2. The length of the CDR3 is 16 residues. J lost 2 bases, V lost 6 bases, and 6 bases had no gene match. Germline V gives CDR1 LGHNA, CDR2 YNFKEQ. DNA of the CDR3: TGTGCCAGCAGTCGACCTAGCGGGAGTAACACCGGGGAGCTGTTTTTT. Translation gives CASSRPSGSNTGELFF.

The chain carries TRBV4-2 and TRBJ2-4; 8 bases agree with TRBD2. Germline V CDR1 and CDR2: LGHNA, YNFKEQ. V dropped 4 bases and J dropped 5; count of bases not matched to a gene: 10. This CDR3 contains 16 residues. The CDR3 DNA reads as TGTGCCAGCAGCCGTCCTCGTGCCGGGAGGGAAAACATTCAGTACTTC. It specifies CASSRPRAGRENIQYF.

The DNA of the CDR3 is TGTGCCAGCAGCTTAGAGATATCCTACGAGCAGTACTTC. Protein sequence: CASSLEISYEQYF. The chain carries TRBV7-9 and TRBJ2-7; D not certain. Germline CDR1 reads SEHNR; CDR2 reads FQNEAQ (reference sequence). The germline V and J ends were trimmed by 1 base and 1 base, with 5 bases remaining between them. The CDR3 has 13 amino acids. Full variable domain (outside the CDR3, taken from reference TRBV7-9 and TRBJ2-7): DTGVSQNPRHKITKRGQNVTFRCDPISEHNRLYWYRQTLGQGPEFLTYFQNEAQLEKSRLLSDRFSAERPKGSFSTLEIQRTEQGDSAMYLCASSLEISYEQYFGPGTRLTVT.

The chain has TRBV18 and TRBJ2-3; D unresolved. Trimming shortened V by 2 bases and J by 1 base, and 7 bases separated the two germline ends. Germline CDR1 and CDR2: KGHSH and LQKENI. The CDR3 covers 14 residues. This chain's CDR3 is CASSPESGTDTQYF. CDR3 nucleotide sequence: TGTGCCAGCTCACCAGAATCAGGCACAGATACGCAGTATTTT. Full variable domain (outside the CDR3, taken from reference TRBV18 and TRBJ2-3): NAGVMQNPRHLVRRRGQEARLRCSPMKGHSHVYWYRQLPEEGLKFMVYLQKENIIDESGMPKERFSAEFPKEGPSILRIQQVVRGDSAAYFCASSPESGTDTQYFGPGTRLTVL.

The CDR3 DNA follows: TGTGCCAGCTCGGACGGTCAGGGGAACACTGAAGCTTTCTTT. It codes for CASSDGQGNTEAFF. This chain uses TRBV18 with TRBJ1-1, with D tentatively TRBD1 (5 bases). Germline V gene sequence: CDR1 KGHSH, CDR2 LQKENI. Trimming removed 6 bases from V and 1 base from J, with 12 bases in between. The length of the CDR3 is 14 residues.

The rearrangement links TRBV14 to TRBJ2-7; D remains ambiguous. Trimming shortened V by 4 bases and J by 2 bases, and 15 bases separated the two germline ends. CDR1 is SGHDN, CDR2 FVKESK, per germline. The CDR3 covers 15 residues. CDR3 sequence reads: CASSPPSTPPYEQYF. CDR3 sequence (DNA): TGTGCCAGCAGCCCTCCCTCGACCCCACCCTACGAGCAGTACTTC.

This chain joins TRBV18 and TRBJ1-2, with 7 positions matching TRBD1. Germline assignment: CDR1 KGHSH and CDR2 LQKENI. The V and J ends lost 3 bases and 3 bases, in that order; junction bases with no gene match: 7. CDR3 length: 15 amino acids. The CDR3 DNA reads TGTGCCAGCTCACCTACCGCAGGGGGGGACTATGGCTACACCTTC. It translates to CASSPTAGGDYGYTF.

In its sample, this clone was seen once. V is TRBV7-2 and J is TRBJ2-2; 9 bases fit TRBD2. Germline V gene data show CDR1 as SGHTA and CDR2 as FQGNSA. The V segment lost 6 bases and the J segment 5 bases; nucleotides outside the gene matches: 7. The CDR3 consists of 15 residues. CDR3 sequence reads: CASRRAGGETGELFF. CDR3 sequence (DNA): TGTGCCAGCAGGAGAGCGGGAGGTGAAACCGGGGAGCTGTTTTTT.

The chain is built from TRBV7-9 and TRBJ2-1, with TRBD1 as a possible D gene (5 bases). The length of the CDR3 is 14 residues. Trimming removed 7 bases at V and 4 bases at J, with 14 bases between. Germline values: CDR1 SEHNR, CDR2 FQNEAQ (reference sequence). The DNA of the CDR3 is TGTGCCAGCATCCCGGTGTCAGGGTACAATGAGCAGTTCTTC. This sequence encodes CASIPVSGYNEQFF.

J is TRBJ2-7 and V is TRBV5-1; the match to TRBD1 covers 12 bases. The CDR3 has 17 residues. The junction had 13 bases not matched to a gene; V was cut back by 4 bases and J by 5 bases. CDR1 and CDR2 (germline): SGHRS, YFSETQ. DNA of the CDR3: TGCGCCAGCAGCCCGGGAGGGACCGGGACAGGGGGCCACGAGCAGTACTTC. This codes for CASSPGGTGTGGHEQYF. The full variable domain, rest sourced from reference TRBV5-1 and TRBJ2-7, is KAGVTQTPRYLIKTRGQQVTLSCSPISGHRSVSWYQQTPGQGLQFLFEYFSETQRNKGNFPGRFSGRQFSNSRSEMNVSTLELGDSALYLCASSPGGTGTGGHEQYFGPGTRLTVT.

The chain uses TRBV5-4 and TRBJ2-3, with 12 bases identical to TRBD2. The CDR3 is made up of 18 amino acids. The germline V gene has CDR1 SGHNT and CDR2 YYREEE (reference sequence). Losses at the gene ends were 1 base for V and 2 bases for J; bases not matched to a gene: 8. CDR3 DNA: TGTGCCAGCAGCTTGCGACTAGCGGGAGCTGGGCTCACAGATACGCAGTATTTT. Translation gives CASSLRLAGAGLTDTQYF.

V gene TRBV20-1 combines with J gene TRBJ2-5, with D possibly TRBD2 on 7 matching bases. V lost 6 bases, J lost 11 bases, and 16 bases lay in between. Germline CDR1 reads DFQATT; CDR2 reads SNEGSKA (reference sequence). This CDR3 has 11 residues. CDR3 sequence (DNA): TGCAGTGCCCTTAGGGGGACTATTCAGTACTTC. It is translated as CSALRGTIQYF.

Only one count was recorded for this clone. The chain couples TRBV5-5 to TRBJ2-1; D ambiguous. The CDR3 loop spans 14 amino acids. Trimming left V 0 bases short and J 5 bases short, with 9 bases between. Germline CDR1 is SGHKS and CDR2 is YYEKEE (reference sequence). The CDR3 DNA is TGTGCCAGCAGCTTGGCCGGCCGGAACAATGAGCAGTTCTTC. It yields the protein CASSLAGRNNEQFF.

CDR3 amino acids: CASTTERATGELFF. Here the CDR3 DNA reads TGTGCCAGCACCACGGAAAGGGCGACCGGGGAGCTGTTTTTT. V and J are TRBV7-3 and TRBJ2-2, with D unclear. This CDR3 has 14 residues. CDR1 is SGHTA and CDR2 is FQGTGA in the germline V gene. V was trimmed by 7 bases and J by 5 bases, leaving 14 bases between them.

For this clone: The junction does not match germline at one end; this may be a read error. This chain uses TRBV7-9 with TRBJ1-3; D gene uncertain. Germline V gene sequence: CDR1 SEHNR, CDR2 FQNEAQ (reference sequence). This CDR3 spans 16 amino acids. The CDR3 nucleotides are TGTGCCAGCACCTTAGACTGGTTGGGATCTGGAAACACCATATATTTT. Its translation is CASTLDWLGSGNTIYF.

This chain links TRBV11-3 with TRBJ2-1; 8 nucleotides match TRBD2. Per the germline V gene, CDR1 is SGHNT and CDR2 is YENEEA. CDR3 length: 19 residues. V lost 5 bases and J lost 0; bases outside the gene matches: 15. The DNA for the CDR3 is TGTGCCAGCAGCATAGGGGCGGGAGGAGTGCGGAGCTCCTACAATGAGCAGTTCTTC. Its protein is CASSIGAGGVRSSYNEQFF.

This clone is judged medium-sized. The chain recombines TRBV12-5 with TRBJ2-2, with TRBD2 as a possible D gene (6 bases). Germline lookup yields CDR1 LGHNT and CDR2 FRNRAP. The CDR3 has 13 residues. V gave up 4 bases and J gave up 9 bases, with 12 bases separating them. As DNA, the CDR3 is TGTGCTAGTGGTTGGGAGGTGGGCCGGGAGCTGTTTTTT. Its translation is CASGWEVGRELFF.

This chain connects TRBV27 to TRBJ2-1; D possibly corresponds to TRBD2 (5 bases). This CDR3 region has 15 residues. Trimming pared 3 bases from V and 3 bases from J, leaving 12 bases between. In germline, CDR1 is MNHEY, CDR2 SMNVEV (reference sequence). The CDR3 here is CASSLFSVNYNEQFF. DNA for the CDR3: TGTGCCAGCAGTTTGTTTAGCGTGAACTACAATGAGCAGTTCTTC.

The chain combines TRBV7-9 with TRBJ2-7; 11 nucleotides match TRBD2. V gave up 4 bases and J gave up 4 bases; unmatched junction bases: 3. Germline V lookup: CDR1 SEHNR, CDR2 FQNEAQ (reference sequence). The CDR3 sequence is 14 residues long. The CDR3 DNA is TGTGCCAGCAGCTGGCTAGCGGGAGGTTACGAGCAGTACTTC. It codes for CASSWLAGGYEQYF.